This T cell receptor beta chain emerged from a study of T cells after yellow fever vaccination (dated by TCRdb to about 2019). About the investigation overall: The SMART-Seq v4 Ultra Low Input RNA kit was used to prepare libraries from fractions with low cell numbers. To follow T-cell clones before and after both primary and booster YFV17D yellow fever vaccination, bulk TCR alpha and beta repertoires underwent longitudinal sequencing. Two healthy male donors made up the cohort, one aged 18 to 29 years and the other aged 30 to 40 years. Bulk PBMC replicates and cell subsets were isolated from blood drawn at multiple timepoints before and after both primary and secondary immunization. General conclusions and limits of the study: Compared with the primary T-cell response, the secondary T-cell response was weaker but faster, peaking on day 5 rather than day 15. Only a couple of donors were included in the study, so the extent to which the findings can be generalized is limited. Computational filtering was required because FACS-sorted repertoires could contain abundant contaminating clonotypes from the bulk population. A small share of clonotypes was detected in both CD4 and CD8 compartments, with the overlap likely arising from convergent recombination. Most clones expanded after primary vaccination were re-detected after the booster (just under 97% of CD4 and more than 70% of CD8), suggesting broad memory maintenance.

Taken with the paper, the label for treatment or condition translates to: live attenuated yellow fever vaccine strain. At every blood-draw timepoint, two biological replicates of bulk PBMCs were collected. PBMCs were isolated from peripheral blood using a standard Ficoll-Paque protocol. TriZol was used to extract RNA from bulk PBMCs, CD4 and CD8 fractions, and dextramer-positive and dextramer-negative fractions. For sequencing, an Illumina NovaSeq 6000 was employed. Synthesis of TCR cDNA relied on 5'RACE template switching, a step that introduced a universal primer site along with unique molecular identifiers. cDNA synthesis was primed from both the TCR alpha and TCR beta constant segments. Libraries were amplified in two PCR steps, with sample barcodes and sequencing adapters added in the second step. Sequencing of libraries was performed on Illumina HiSeq 2500 (2x100 bp) or NovaSeq (2x150 bp). In the original analysis: Reads were demultiplexed and collapsed into UMI consensus sequences with MIGEC, and V(D)J alignment was performed with MiXCR. Vaccine-responding clonotypes were defined with edgeR using replicate PBMC samples, requiring FDR below 0.01 and a log2 fold change above 5 up to day 15. CD4 or CD8 identity was assigned to each bulk clonotype according to whether the clonotype was present at higher abundance in the sequenced CD4 repertoire or the sequenced CD8 repertoire. Through fastp at Q25 and MiXCR, TCRdb rebuilt clones from the public reads, retaining in-frame beta chains. Entries are consolidated by CDR3 protein sequence, retaining the most common genes and DNA. TCRdb's processing, not the study's, gives the V and J calls here. The sample contains about 340,000 distinct CDR3 sequences, under 5% of them found a single time. More than 20% of the sample is taken by the ten largest.

This clonotype appeared many times. Its antigen is unknown. No base quality information exists; no much larger clone differs at one position. The material was PBMCs, obtained 5 days after the yellow fever booster vaccination. This TCR came from a man between 18 and 35 years old who received the YFV17D yellow fever vaccine.

For the CDR3, the sequence is CASSQVTAGVSYEQYF. The DNA is TGCGCCAGCAGCCAAGTCACAGCGGGGGTCTCCTACGAGCAGTACTTC. The chain is made from TRBV4-3 and TRBJ2-7; 8 junctional bases match TRBD2. There are 16 amino acids in the CDR3, from cysteine to phenylalanine inclusive. The DNA shown is the 48-base CDR3, in frame from base 1. Based on the germline V gene, the CDR1 and CDR2 sequences are LGHNA and YSLEER. At the junction V is shortened by 1 base and J by 0 bases; bases outside the gene matches: 5.